This is a list of T cell receptor beta chains from one sample in a study of cytomegalovirus exposure and HLA in healthy donors. Using immunoSEQ multiplex PCR, the repertoire was profiled, and TCRdb retains in-frame clones only, with some absent. Among around 95,000 clones, roughly 70% were seen once, and the ten largest hold around 2%. What was sequenced was PBMCs. These receptor sequences come from a male donor in good health and CMV-seronegative. Both conserved end residues are part of each CDR3. Each record gives: V gene, clone size, J gene, CDR3 length, CDR3 protein. Size tells how often a clone was seen (once, few, many) or the class of an expanded clone, and some rows leave it out.

V: TRBV7-8; size: few; J: TRBJ2-1; length: 15; CDR3: CASSLGGGKYNEQFF
V: TRBV11-2; size: few; J: TRBJ1-5; length: 13; CDR3: CASSRGHNQPQHF
V: TRBV6-5; size: .; J: TRBJ1-4; length: 16; CDR3: CASSYWWSATNEKLFF
V: TRBV7-2; size: .; J: TRBJ1-1; length: 14; CDR3: CASHPDRTNTEAFF
V: TRBV27; size: .; J: TRBJ1-2; length: 13; CDR3: CASSFRLNYGYTF
V: TRBV28; size: .; J: TRBJ2-3; length: 12; CDR3: CASKGQANTQYF
V: TRBV19; size: .; J: TRBJ2-4; length: 15; CDR3: CATSLGVLAKNIQYF
V: TRBV5-1; size: .; J: TRBJ1-1; length: 18; CDR3: CASSYGQGTPEMNTEAFF
V: TRBV6-5; size: few; J: TRBJ2-7; length: 15; CDR3: CASSYSIDQVYEQYF
V: TRBV10-3; size: .; J: TRBJ2-7; length: 14; CDR3: CAITADRGSYEQYF
V: TRBV27; size: .; J: TRBJ2-4; length: 11; CDR3: CASTTGNIQYF
V: TRBV6-1; size: .; J: TRBJ2-5; length: 15; CDR3: CASSGTSGREETQYF
V: TRBV30; size: .; J: .; length: 13; CDR3: CAWIQGASYEQYF
V: TRBV9; size: .; J: TRBJ1-5; length: 15; CDR3: CASSVDSYSNQPQHF
V: TRBV6-5; size: .; J: TRBJ2-2; length: 16; CDR3: CASSYSGGVSSGELFF
V: TRBV5-6; size: .; J: TRBJ1-1; length: 15; CDR3: CASSLAGTGGSEAFF
V: TRBV6-5; size: .; J: TRBJ2-2; length: 15; CDR3: CASSYTAGAAGELFF
V: TRBV4-1; size: .; J: TRBJ2-3; length: 16; CDR3: CASSQDWLGAQDTQYF
V: TRBV5-1; size: .; J: TRBJ2-7; length: 13; CDR3: CASSFTPRDEQYF
V: TRBV10-2; size: .; J: TRBJ1-2; length: 14; CDR3: CASSESAEYYGYTF
V: TRBV7-3; size: .; J: TRBJ1-1; length: 13; CDR3: CASSPTGLAEAFF
V: TRBV27; size: .; J: TRBJ2-1; length: 11; CDR3: CASMFGHEQFF